One T cell receptor beta chain is described in this entry. This entry comes from a study of blood T cell repertoires in COVID-19. Clones were read by immunoSEQ multiplex PCR, and TCRdb kept only the in-frame ones, dropping some. The sample carries tens of thousands of clones, around 90% recorded once. Sequenced: peripheral blood. This TCR derives from an elderly man with acute or convalescent COVID-19.

CDR3 DNA: TGTGCCAGCAGGCCCCCGGGGGGAGCAGGGTGGGAGACCCAGTACTTC. Translating it yields CASRPPGGAGWETQYF. This chain joins TRBV6-8 and TRBJ2-5; 7 positions agree with TRBD2. The V gene's germline CDR1 is MNHGY and CDR2 SAAAGT. J was trimmed by 5 bases and V by 6 bases; bases with no gene match: 15. The CDR3 sequence is 16 residues long.